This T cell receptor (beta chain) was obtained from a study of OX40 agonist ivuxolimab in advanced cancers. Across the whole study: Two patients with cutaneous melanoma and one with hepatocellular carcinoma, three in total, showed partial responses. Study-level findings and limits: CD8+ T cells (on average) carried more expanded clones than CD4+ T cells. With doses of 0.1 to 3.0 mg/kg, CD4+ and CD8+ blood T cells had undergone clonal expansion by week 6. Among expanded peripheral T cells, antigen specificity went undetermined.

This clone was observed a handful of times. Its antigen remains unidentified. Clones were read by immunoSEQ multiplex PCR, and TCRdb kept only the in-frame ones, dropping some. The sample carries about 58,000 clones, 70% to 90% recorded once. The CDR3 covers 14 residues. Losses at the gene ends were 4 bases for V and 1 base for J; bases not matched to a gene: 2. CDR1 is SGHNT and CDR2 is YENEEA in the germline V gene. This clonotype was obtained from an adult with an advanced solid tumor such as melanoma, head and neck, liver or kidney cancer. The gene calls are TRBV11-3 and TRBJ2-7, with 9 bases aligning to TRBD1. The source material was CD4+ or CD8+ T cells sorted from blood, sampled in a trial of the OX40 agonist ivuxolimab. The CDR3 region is CASSSGTGSYEQYF. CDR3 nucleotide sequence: TGTGCCAGCAGCTCCGGGACAGGGTCCTACGAGCAGTACTTC.